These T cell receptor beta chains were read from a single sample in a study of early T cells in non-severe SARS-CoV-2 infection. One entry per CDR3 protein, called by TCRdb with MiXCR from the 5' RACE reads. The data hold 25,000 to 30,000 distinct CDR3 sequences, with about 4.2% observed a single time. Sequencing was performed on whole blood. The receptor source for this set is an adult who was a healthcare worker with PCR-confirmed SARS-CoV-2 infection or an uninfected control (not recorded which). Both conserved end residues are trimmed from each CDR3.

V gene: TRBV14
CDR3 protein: ASSQQRGTYNEQF

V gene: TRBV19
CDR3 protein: ASRDQGGGGATDTQY

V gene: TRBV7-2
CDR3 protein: ASSPRDRAGRYEQY

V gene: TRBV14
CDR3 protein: ASRETGQGDYGYT

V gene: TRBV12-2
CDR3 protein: ASRRTSGNQETQY

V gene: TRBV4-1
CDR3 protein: ASRGPIRGTEAF

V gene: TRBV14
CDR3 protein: ASSQSGLNQPQH

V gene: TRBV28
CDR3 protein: ASRPTSGYYEQY

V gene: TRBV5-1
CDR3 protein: ASSPGHGGDTGELF

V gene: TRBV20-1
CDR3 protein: SASVMDRSNEQY

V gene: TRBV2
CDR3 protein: ASSEARVSYNEQF

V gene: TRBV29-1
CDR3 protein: SVEASGSSPDTQY

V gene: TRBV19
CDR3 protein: ASSVGLNYEQY

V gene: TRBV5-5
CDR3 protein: ASSPLSRGANVLT

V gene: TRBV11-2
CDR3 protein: ASRLPGLRTGELF

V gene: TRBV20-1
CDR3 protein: SGAHQETQY

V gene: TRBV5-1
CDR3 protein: ASSPLDRETEAF

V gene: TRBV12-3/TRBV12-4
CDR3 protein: ASSSGRTYEQY

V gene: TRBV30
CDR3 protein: AWRVAGGHNEQF

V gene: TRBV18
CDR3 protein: ASSPRSIVYNEQF

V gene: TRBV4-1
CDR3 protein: ASSQDWTSGGAGSYNEQF

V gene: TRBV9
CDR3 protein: ASSVGGSVRGYT

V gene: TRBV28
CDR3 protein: ASSQGDGTEAF

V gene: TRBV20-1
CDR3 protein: SAYPRGTHGYT

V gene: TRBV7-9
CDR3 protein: ASSLEGGTYGYT